Listed here are 25 T cell receptor beta chains from one sample, sequenced in a study of blood T cells in healthy people across ages (dated by TCRdb to the mid-2010s). The library was prepared using 5' RACE. Sequencing instrument: Illumina HiSeq 2500. A second PCR of roughly 7 to 11 cycles was performed with a sample-barcoded 5' primer and a J-beta primer mix. TCRdb's own reprocessing of the public reads used fastp at Q25 and MiXCR and kept productive beta chains. CDR3 protein duplicates are merged, each entry listing the most common genes and DNA. The table for this sample lists fewer than 1,000,000 distinct CDR3 sequences; about 46% of them were counted only once. The biggest ten clones account for roughly 20% of the sample. Material: blood. These receptors were obtained from an elderly man in good health.

The sample holds a few counts of this clonotype. J is TRBJ1-1 and V is TRBV19; possible D gene TRBD1, 5 bases. Per the germline V gene, CDR1 is LNHDA and CDR2 is SQIVND (reference sequence). The CDR3 is 13 amino acids. Trimming shortened V by 5 bases and J by 4 bases, and 11 bases separated the two germline ends. CDR3 coding DNA: TGTGCCAGTAGTCCAGGGATGGGCACTGAAGCTTTCTTT. It codes for CASSPGMGTEAFF.

This clonotype was seen only a few times. The genes are TRBV7-2 and TRBJ1-5, with a possible D match to TRBD1 (5 bases). This CDR3 is built from 15 residues. The germline gives CDR1 SGHTA, CDR2 FQGNSA. Trimming left V 0 bases short and J 7 bases short, with 13 bases between. The CDR3 DNA is TGTGCCAGCAGCTTAGCGGCAGGGTCACGGCAGCCCCAGCATTTT. It specifies CASSLAAGSRQPQHF.

This clonotype was seen more than once but under ten times. This chain joins TRBV20-1 and TRBJ1-5; D is unclear. There are 14 residues in the CDR3. Germline CDR1 DFQATT, CDR2 SNEGSKA (reference sequence). V lost 0 bases, J lost 2 bases, and 8 bases lay in between. The CDR3 here is CSARDGWGNQPQHF. The CDR3 region has the DNA TGCAGTGCTAGAGATGGTTGGGGCAATCAGCCCCAGCATTTT.

V and J are TRBV5-1 and TRBJ2-1, with a weak D call TRBD1 (6 bases). Looked up from germline, CDR1 is SGHRS and CDR2 is YFSETQ. Trimming removed 2 bases at V and 9 bases at J, with 12 bases between. The CDR3 has 13 amino acids. CDR3 amino acids: CASSFGQYGEQFF. In nucleotides, the CDR3 is TGCGCCAGCAGCTTTGGACAGTATGGTGAGCAGTTCTTC.

The J gene is TRBJ1-2, the V gene TRBV29-1; tentatively, D is TRBD1 (5 bases). The V gene's germline CDR1 is SQVTM and CDR2 ANQGSEA. V shed 4 bases and J shed 3 bases, with 9 bases lying between them. This CDR3 is built from 12 residues. CDR3 sequence reads: CSVGAGDYGYTF. The DNA for the CDR3 is TGCAGCGTTGGAGCGGGGGACTATGGCTACACCTTC.

This sequence joins TRBV27 and TRBJ2-5, with D uncertain. Near its end, the DNA agrees better with TRBJ2-7, so the J call may be wrong. There are 16 residues in the CDR3. CDR1 is MNHEY and CDR2 is SMNVEV in the germline V gene (reference sequence). CDR3 sequence: CASSPSAGGRTYEQYF. CDR3 bases: TGTGCCAGCAGTCCGTCTGCCGGCGGACGAACCTACGAGCAGTACTTC.

J is TRBJ2-1 and V is TRBV9; tentative D call: TRBD2 (5 bases). The DNA matches TRBJ2-7 better at its end, which makes the J call doubtful. CDR1 SGDLS and CDR2 YYNGEE come from the germline V gene. The CDR3 is 15 residues long. This chain's CDR3 is CASSAASFSYNEQYF. The CDR3 region has the DNA TGTGCCAGCAGCGCCGCTAGCTTCTCCTACAATGAGCAGTACTTC.

The chain couples TRBV20-1 to TRBJ2-7, with D possibly being TRBD1 (5 bases). Trimming pared 3 bases from V and 0 bases from J, leaving 9 bases between. This CDR3 contains 13 residues. Germline V gene data show CDR1 as DFQATT and CDR2 as SNEGSKA (reference sequence). In nucleotides, the CDR3 is TGCAGTGCTAGGGACATGAGCTCCTACGAGCAGTACTTC. This sequence encodes CSARDMSSYEQYF.

This clonotype was seen a few times. The chain links TRBV9 to TRBJ2-1, with TRBD2 matching over 7 bases. Germline V gene sequence: CDR1 SGDLS, CDR2 YYNGEE. Trimming at V came to 1 base and at J to 5 bases, leaving 6 bases not matched to a gene. The CDR3 runs 15 residues. This CDR3 reads CASSVFARENNEQFF. The CDR3 DNA is TGTGCCAGCAGCGTATTCGCGCGGGAGAACAATGAGCAGTTCTTC. The full variable domain, completed using reference TRBV9 and TRBJ2-1, is DSGVTQTPKHLITATGQRVTLRCSPRSGDLSVYWYQQSLDQGLQFLIQYYNGEERAKGNILERFSAQQFPDLHSELNLSSLELGDSALYFCASSVFARENNEQFFGPGTRLTVL.

About this clonotype itself: A much larger clone lies a single base off, so this may be a read error. The chain employs TRBV27 and TRBJ1-2; 8 nucleotides match TRBD1. V lost 5 bases and J lost 6; bases outside the gene matches: 8. Germline CDR1 MNHEY, CDR2 SMNVEV (reference sequence). The CDR3 totals 14 residues. CDR3 sequence (DNA): TGTGCCAGCAGTGTATTTGCAGGGGGCAATGGCTACACCTTC. Encoded protein: CASSVFAGGNGYTF.

The chain combines TRBV7-3 with TRBJ2-5, with D perhaps given as TRBD1 or TRBD2 (5 bases each). Germline lookup yields CDR1 SGHTA and CDR2 FQGTGA. Trimming pared 5 bases from V and 2 bases from J, leaving 12 bases between. The CDR3 is made up of 14 amino acids. The CDR3 region is CASSPRGYQETQYF. CDR3 nucleotides: TGTGCCAGCAGCCCCCGGGGCTATCAAGAGACCCAGTACTTC.

J is TRBJ2-2 and V is TRBV5-1; D possibly corresponds to TRBD2 (6 bases). Germline V gene data show CDR1 as SGHRS and CDR2 as YFSETQ. V shed 9 bases and J shed 0 bases, with 12 bases lying between them. There are 14 residues in the CDR3. CDR3 DNA: TGCGCCACTCAGCGGGCATCGAACACCGGGGAGCTGTTTTTT. Protein sequence: CATQRASNTGELFF.

This clonotype has ten or more counts. The V and J genes are TRBV28 and TRBJ2-7; D unclear. The CDR3 loop spans 12 amino acids. Germline-derived CDR1 and CDR2 are MDHEN and SYDVKM. V lost 4 bases to trimming and J lost 6 bases, with 10 bases between them. CDR3 amino acids: CASSSPGFEQYF. For the CDR3, the DNA is TGTGCCAGCAGTTCCCCCGGGTTCGAGCAGTACTTC.

This clonotype was seen repeatedly, ten times or more. The rearrangement joins TRBV10-3 to TRBJ2-7; D remains unclear. The CDR3 sequence is 12 residues long. V was pared by 6 bases and J by 1 base, with 7 bases between. Germline-derived CDR1 and CDR2 are ENHRY and SYGVKD. This chain's CDR3 is CAIRADSYEQYF. Written as DNA, the CDR3 is TGTGCCATCAGGGCGGATTCCTACGAGCAGTACTTC.

This clonotype was detected only a few times. V and J are TRBV4-2 and TRBJ2-1, with TRBD2 matching over 8 bases. Germline loops: CDR1 LGHNA, CDR2 YNFKEQ. V trimming: 0 bases; J trimming: 8 bases; junction bases outside the gene matches: 12. The CDR3 runs to 17 residues. In DNA, the CDR3 is TGTGCCAGCAGCCAAGATGATGGGGCGGGAGGTCACGATGAGCAGTTCTTC. It specifies CASSQDDGAGGHDEQFF.

This clonotype was seen more than once but under ten times. CDR3 DNA sequence: TGTGCCACCCGGACAGGGGGCCGTGGCTACACCTTC. As protein: CATRTGGRGYTF. The chain is built from TRBV27 and TRBJ1-2, with 11 bases lining up with TRBD1. CDR3 size: 12 residues. Germline V gives CDR1 MNHEY, CDR2 SMNVEV (reference sequence). The J segment lost 7 bases and the V segment lost 10 bases, leaving 5 bases of the junction unmatched.

This chain links TRBV11-2 with TRBJ2-1, with 9 bases lining up with TRBD1. The CDR3 runs to 16 residues. The V gene's germline CDR1 is SGHAT and CDR2 FQNNGV. J lost 5 bases, V lost 5 bases, and 10 bases had no gene match. CDR3 nucleotides: TGTGCCAGCAGCCCTTCGACCGGGACAGGGAACAATGAGCAGTTCTTC. It translates to CASSPSTGTGNNEQFF.

There are a few counts of this clonotype. The DNA for the CDR3 is TGTGCCAGCAGCTTCAGGAACATTCACGAGCAGTACTTC. Protein: CASSFRNIHEQYF. The rearrangement uses TRBV7-2 and TRBJ2-7; no definite D call. Germline V CDR1 and CDR2: SGHTA, FQGNSA. CDR3 size: 13 residues. The germline V and J ends were trimmed by 3 bases and 5 bases, with 11 bases remaining between them.

V and J are TRBV4-3 and TRBJ2-1, with TRBD2 matching over 7 bases. The tail of the sequence fits TRBJ2-7 better, so the J call may be wrong. The CDR3 is made up of 15 amino acids. CDR1 is LGHNA, CDR2 YSLEER, per germline. For the CDR3, the DNA is TGCGCCAGCAGCCAAGTGGCGGGAGCCTACAATGAGCAGTACTTC. Its protein is CASSQVAGAYNEQYF.

There are a few counts of this clonotype. The chain combines TRBV9 with TRBJ2-1; 11 bases match TRBD1. This CDR3 comprises 16 residues. Germline loops: CDR1 SGDLS, CDR2 YYNGEE. The V gene end was trimmed by 0 bases and the J gene end by 6 bases; junction bases not matched to a gene: 5. The CDR3 sequence is CASSVVSGQGANEQFF. As DNA, the CDR3 is TGTGCCAGCAGCGTAGTCTCTGGACAGGGGGCCAATGAGCAGTTCTTC.

The V call is TRBV20-1, the J call TRBJ2-1; 9 nucleotides align to TRBD1. Germline lookup yields CDR1 DFQATT and CDR2 SNEGSKA (reference sequence). With V trimmed by 0 bases and J by 6 bases, 6 bases remained unmatched. This CDR3 is 15 amino acids long. In DNA, the CDR3 is TGCAGTGCTAGAGATCAGGGGACAGGGCGCAATGAGCAGTTCTTC. Amino acid sequence: CSARDQGTGRNEQFF.

V usage is TRBV27 and J usage is TRBJ2-2, with TRBD2 matching over 11 bases. The CDR3 is 16 amino acids. Trimming at V came to 5 bases and at J to 6 bases, leaving 8 bases not matched to a gene. Germline V lookup: CDR1 MNHEY, CDR2 SMNVEV (reference sequence). The CDR3 sequence: CASSPTSGRVPGELFF. Written as DNA, the CDR3 is TGTGCCAGCAGTCCTACTAGCGGGAGAGTCCCCGGGGAGCTGTTTTTT.

The chain uses TRBV27 and TRBJ2-5; 9 nucleotides match TRBD2. CDR3 length: 14 residues. CDR1 and CDR2 from the germline V gene are MNHEY and SMNVEV (reference sequence). Trimming at V came to 5 bases and at J to 4 bases, leaving 5 bases not matched to a gene. The chain's CDR3 is CASSTQREAETQYF. The CDR3 nucleotides read TGTGCCAGCAGTACCCAGCGGGAGGCAGAGACCCAGTACTTC.

This chain connects TRBV6-1 to TRBJ1-2, with no clear D. Trimming removed 7 bases from V and 4 bases from J, with 28 bases in between. The CDR3 runs to 18 residues. Germline-derived CDR1 and CDR2 are MNHNS and SASEGT. The CDR3 protein is CASNRIERGGLRGYGYTF. CDR3 nucleotide sequence: TGTGCCAGCAATCGCATCGAGCGGGGTGGGCTTCGTGGCTATGGCTACACCTTC.

At least ten counts were recorded for this clonotype. J is TRBJ2-1 and V is TRBV5-1, with D perhaps TRBD2 (5 bases). CDR3 size: 14 residues. Germline V gives CDR1 SGHRS, CDR2 YFSETQ. V lost 2 bases to trimming and J lost 5 bases, with 11 bases between them. This CDR3 is CASSLGRTDNEQFF. The CDR3 nucleotides are TGCGCCAGCAGCTTAGGGCGGACTGACAATGAGCAGTTCTTC.